Shown below are 25 T cell receptor beta chains from a single sample sequenced in a study of T cells and Merkel cell carcinoma outcomes. Data came from immunoSEQ multiplex PCR; TCRdb stores just in-frame clones and leaves some out. The data contain some 4,200 clones, 80% to 95% of them seen just once; the ten biggest clones take up approximately 1.8%. The sequencing input was tumor tissue from Merkel cell carcinoma. These receptors originate from a human donor with Merkel cell carcinoma.

The chain carries TRBV27 and TRBJ2-3; 8 bases align to TRBD2. Germline CDR1 reads MNHEY; CDR2 reads SMNVEV (reference sequence). The CDR3 consists of 15 residues. The J segment lost 10 bases and the V segment lost 2 bases, leaving 11 bases of the junction unmatched. CDR3 DNA sequence: TGTGCCAGCAGTTTAGTCCCGATGCGGCGGGAGGCGCAGTATTTT. Its translation: CASSLVPMRREAQYF.

The chain has TRBV10-3 and TRBJ1-1; D is uncertain. The CDR3 covers 11 residues. V was cut by 8 bases and J by 6 bases, with 10 bases left in between. Germline CDR1 ENHRY, CDR2 SYGVKD. The CDR3 nucleotides read TGTGCCATCGGAGCCGGGGCTGAAGCTTTCTTT. It yields the protein CAIGAGAEAFF.

The table lists this clone with a few counts. The CDR3 DNA reads as TGCGCCAGCAGCCAGACCCTGAGCACAGATACGCAGTATTTT. It translates to CASSQTLSTDTQYF. The chain employs TRBV4-1 and TRBJ2-3; D call uncertain. The V gene lost 3 bases and the J gene lost 0 bases, with 7 bases spanning the gap. The CDR3 length is 14 residues. Germline assignment: CDR1 MGHRA and CDR2 YSYEKL.

This rearrangement joins TRBV5-4 to TRBJ1-2; D is ambiguous. CDR1 is SGHNT, CDR2 YYREEE, per germline (reference sequence). The CDR3 has 12 residues. V was trimmed by 4 bases and J by 4 bases, leaving 8 bases between them. The CDR3 loop reads CASSPGRYGYTF. DNA of the CDR3: TGTGCCAGCAGCCCCGGCCGCTATGGCTACACCTTC.

A few counts support this clone. The chain recombines TRBV25-1 with TRBJ2-5; no definite D call. This CDR3 spans 12 amino acids. Trimming took 3 bases from V and 1 from J, leaving 3 bases between them. Germline V CDR1 and CDR2: MGHDK, SYGVNS. CDR3 nucleotides: TGTGCCAGCAGTGAGGGCCAAGAGACCCAGTACTTC. Residues: CASSEGQETQYF.

This clone was seen just once. CDR3 region: CASRGTSGIRDEQFF. The CDR3 nucleotides are TGTGCCAGCAGGGGGACTAGCGGGATTAGGGATGAGCAGTTCTTC. The genes are TRBV28 and TRBJ2-1; TRBD2 agrees at 13 bases. The V and J ends lost 6 bases and 8 bases, in that order; junction bases with no gene match: 7. This CDR3 has 15 residues. Germline CDR1 reads MDHEN; CDR2 reads SYDVKM.

The chain joins TRBV7-6 to TRBJ2-7; 12 bases are shared with TRBD2. The CDR3 length is 14 residues. The V segment lost 10 bases and the J segment 2 bases; nucleotides outside the gene matches: 6. CDR1 is SGHVS, CDR2 FNYEAQ, per germline. CDR3 DNA: TGTGCCATGAATCGGACTAGCGGGACCTACGAGCAGTACTTC. Translating gives CAMNRTSGTYEQYF.

The chain is built from TRBV19 and TRBJ1-2; no clear D. V gave up 6 bases and J gave up 10 bases, with 18 bases separating them. The V gene's germline CDR1 is LNHDA and CDR2 SQIVND (reference sequence). This CDR3 spans 13 amino acids. CDR3 nucleotides: TGTGCCAGTAGGAGAGTAACGGATGAGGACTACACCTTC. Translated: CASRRVTDEDYTF.

The gene calls are TRBV19 and TRBJ1-4; D is unclear. The CDR3 is 14 amino acids. CDR1 and CDR2 from the germline V gene are LNHDA and SQIVND (reference sequence). Trimming removed 6 bases at V and 8 bases at J, with 16 bases between. CDR3 sequence (DNA): TGTGCCAGTAGCGAAACACTCCTCGGGGAAAAACTGTTTTTT. Encoded protein: CASSETLLGEKLFF.

The gene calls are TRBV5-4 and TRBJ1-2; D is unresolved. This CDR3 region has 13 residues. CDR1 is SGHNT and CDR2 is YYREEE in the germline V gene (reference sequence). Trimming stripped 0 bases from V and 7 bases from J, with 10 bases between. Here the CDR3 DNA reads TGTGCCAGCAGCTTGGGGTCGTGGGCTGGCTACACCTTC. It codes for CASSLGSWAGYTF.

The J gene is TRBJ1-3, the V gene TRBV7-6, with 8 bases that match TRBD1. Trimming removed 5 bases from V and 4 bases from J; junction bases left unmatched: 4. Germline V gives CDR1 SGHVS, CDR2 FNYEAQ. The CDR3 is 14 amino acids. The CDR3 DNA is TGTGCCAGCAGCGAAACAGGGGGAGGAAACACCATATATTTT. This codes for CASSETGGGNTIYF.

In regard to this clone: The junction departs from the called germline gene at one end, perhaps through a read error. This chain connects TRBV7-9 to TRBJ2-5; maybe TRBD1 (6 bases). Germline V gene sequence: CDR1 SEHNR, CDR2 FQNEAQ (reference sequence). The CDR3 is made up of 12 amino acids. CDR3 nucleotide sequence: TGTGCCAGCAGCCAAGGCTGGGGGCAACAGCACTTC. This sequence encodes CASSQGWGQQHF. The full variable domain, its missing parts supplied by reference TRBV7-9 and TRBJ2-5, is DTGVSQNPRHKITKRGQNVTFRCDPISEHNRLYWYRQTLGQGPEFLTYFQNEAQLEKSRLLSDRFSAERPKGSFSTLEIQRTEQGDSAMYLCASSQGWGQQHFGPGTRLLVL.

V usage is TRBV7-6 and J usage is TRBJ2-7; D is possibly TRBD1 or TRBD2 (5 bases each). Looked up from germline, CDR1 is SGHVS and CDR2 is FNYEAQ. The V and J ends lost 4 bases and 1 base respectively, with 14 bases between them. This CDR3 has 15 amino acids. CDR3 protein: CASSSGTTDSYEQYF. Written as DNA, the CDR3 is TGTGCCAGCAGCTCCGGGACGACAGATTCCTACGAGCAGTACTTC.

Comments on this clone: One junction end disagrees with the germline gene, perhaps due to a read error. The V call is TRBV5-3, the J call TRBJ1-2, with D perhaps TRBD1 (5 bases). TRBV5-3 is sorted into the ORF group, with uncertain function. This CDR3 has 12 amino acids. CDR3 coding DNA: TGTGTCAGAAGCTTGGGGCGGTATGGCTACACCTTC. This codes for CVRSLGRYGYTF.

The gene calls are TRBV6-5 and TRBJ2-1, with unresolved D. Germline CDR1 reads MNHEY; CDR2 reads SVGAGI. This CDR3 has 13 residues. V was cut by 2 bases and J by 7 bases, with 9 bases left in between. The CDR3 spells CASSYEPSNEQFF. CDR3 sequence (DNA): TGTGCCAGCAGTTACGAGCCGTCAAATGAGCAGTTCTTC.

This clone was detected only a few times. The chain couples TRBV20-1 to TRBJ1-2; 7 bases align to TRBD1. CDR3 length: 10 amino acids. Germline CDR1 and CDR2: DFQATT and SNEGSKA (reference sequence). The V gene end was trimmed by 3 bases and the J gene end by 10 bases; junction bases not matched to a gene: 2. The CDR3 DNA reads TGCAGTGCTAGTACAGGGGACTACACCTTC. This encodes CSASTGDYTF.

This chain links TRBV7-2 with TRBJ1-5, with a possible D match to TRBD1 (6 bases). CDR1 SGHTA and CDR2 FQGNSA come from the germline V gene. The CDR3 covers 14 residues. V lost 5 bases and J lost 5, with 13 bases in between. Here the CDR3 DNA reads TGTGCCAGCAGCCCGGACAGCTGGGATCAGCCCCAGCATTTT. Protein product: CASSPDSWDQPQHF.

The V call is TRBV29-1, the J call TRBJ1-1; possible D gene TRBD1, 5 bases. The V and J ends lost 6 bases and 1 base respectively, with 12 bases between them. The CDR3 contains 13 residues. Per the germline V gene, CDR1 is SQVTM and CDR2 is ANQGSEA. The CDR3 DNA is TGCAGCGTCTCCGGGACGGCGAACACTGAAGCTTTCTTT. The encoded protein is CSVSGTANTEAFF.

This clone was recorded a few times. The chain combines TRBV4-1 with TRBJ2-3, with no clear D. This CDR3 is 14 amino acids long. Germline assignment: CDR1 MGHRA and CDR2 YSYEKL. The ends were cut back, 0 bases at V and 2 bases at J, with 6 bases in the middle. The CDR3 sequence is CASSQDTNTDTQYF. In nucleotides, the CDR3 is TGCGCCAGCAGCCAAGATACAAACACAGATACGCAGTATTTT.

This clone was observed a single time. The V call is TRBV6-5, the J call TRBJ2-7; 9 positions agree with TRBD2. Per germline, CDR1 MNHEY and CDR2 SVGAGI. V shed 2 bases, J shed 3 bases, and the junction held 5 bases outside the gene matches. The CDR3 loop spans 15 amino acids. DNA for the CDR3: TGTGCCAGCAGTTACAGACTAGCGGAGCTCTACGAGCAGTACTTC. Its translation: CASSYRLAELYEQYF.

The chain uses TRBV9 and TRBJ2-1, with a tentative D call TRBD2 (6 bases). V was trimmed by 0 bases and J by 6 bases, leaving 13 bases between them. Germline CDR1 reads SGDLS; CDR2 reads YYNGEE. The CDR3 consists of 15 residues. The CDR3 sequence: CASSVDGSYFNEQFF. The DNA of the CDR3 is TGTGCCAGCAGCGTAGACGGGAGCTACTTCAATGAGCAGTTCTTC.

This sequence joins TRBV11-2 and TRBJ2-7; 8 positions match TRBD1. Trimming at V came to 4 bases and at J to 5 bases, leaving 1 base not matched to a gene. Germline V gene data show CDR1 as SGHAT and CDR2 as FQNNGV. This CDR3 is built from 12 residues. CDR3 sequence reads: CASSSDRDEQYF. For the CDR3, the DNA is TGTGCCAGCAGCTCGGACAGGGACGAGCAGTACTTC.

CDR3 nucleotide sequence: TGTGCCAGCAGCTCCTTACAGGGGGCGACGGGCACTGAAGCTTTCTTT. It codes for CASSSLQGATGTEAFF. The chain employs TRBV11-2 and TRBJ1-1; TRBD1 matches 9 bases. The CDR3 sequence is 16 residues long. The ends lost 4 bases at V and 4 bases at J; junction bases unmatched: 10. Germline CDR1 SGHAT, CDR2 FQNNGV.

J is TRBJ2-1 and V is TRBV10-2; TRBD2 agrees at 10 bases. With V trimmed by 6 bases and J by 0 bases, 2 bases remained unmatched. The V gene's germline CDR1 is WSHSY and CDR2 SAAADI. The length of the CDR3 is 15 residues. CDR3: CASRGTSASYNEQFF. The CDR3 nucleotides are TGCGCCAGCAGAGGGACTAGCGCCTCCTACAATGAGCAGTTCTTC.

V gene TRBV6-5 combines with J gene TRBJ2-5, with TRBD1 as a possible D gene (6 bases). Germline V gene sequence: CDR1 MNHEY, CDR2 SVGAGI. The CDR3 has 16 residues. V lost 2 bases and J lost 0, with 13 bases in between. The CDR3 sequence is CASSYRTARHQETQYF. The CDR3, as DNA: TGTGCCAGCAGTTACCGGACAGCGCGTCACCAAGAGACCCAGTACTTC.